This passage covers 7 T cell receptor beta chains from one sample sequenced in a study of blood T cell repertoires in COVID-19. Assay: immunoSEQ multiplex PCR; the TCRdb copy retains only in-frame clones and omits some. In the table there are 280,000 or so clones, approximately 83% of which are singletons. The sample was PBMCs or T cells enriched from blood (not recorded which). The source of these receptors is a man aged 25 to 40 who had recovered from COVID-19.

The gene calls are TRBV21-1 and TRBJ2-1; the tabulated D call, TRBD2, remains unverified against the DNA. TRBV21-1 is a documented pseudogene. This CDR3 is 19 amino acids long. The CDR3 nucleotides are TGTGCCAGCAGCAAAGCCGGTCCTAGCGGATTTCCCCCATGGGGTGAGCAGTTCTTC. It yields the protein CASSKAGPSGFPPWGEQFF.

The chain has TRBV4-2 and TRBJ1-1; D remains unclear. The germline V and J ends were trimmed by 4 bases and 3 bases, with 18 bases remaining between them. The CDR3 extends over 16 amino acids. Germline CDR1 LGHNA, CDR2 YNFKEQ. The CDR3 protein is CASSPSEGFPDTEAFF. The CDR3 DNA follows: TGTGCCAGCAGCCCTAGCGAGGGTTTTCCGGACACTGAAGCTTTCTTT.

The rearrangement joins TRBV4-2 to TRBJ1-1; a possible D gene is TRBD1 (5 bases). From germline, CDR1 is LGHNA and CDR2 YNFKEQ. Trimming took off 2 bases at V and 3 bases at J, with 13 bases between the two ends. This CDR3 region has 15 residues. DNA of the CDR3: TGTGCCAGCAGCCAACAGGGATGGGGGGACACTGAAGCTTTCTTT. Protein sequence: CASSQQGWGDTEAFF.

As DNA, the CDR3 is TGTGCCAGCAGCTTTGAGTACACTGAAGCTTTCTTT. Protein sequence: CASSFEYTEAFF. The chain combines TRBV7-9 with TRBJ1-1; D is uncertain. Germline CDR1 is SEHNR and CDR2 is FQNEAQ (reference sequence). This CDR3 region has 12 residues. The V end was cut by 3 bases, the J end by 3 bases, with 5 bases between.

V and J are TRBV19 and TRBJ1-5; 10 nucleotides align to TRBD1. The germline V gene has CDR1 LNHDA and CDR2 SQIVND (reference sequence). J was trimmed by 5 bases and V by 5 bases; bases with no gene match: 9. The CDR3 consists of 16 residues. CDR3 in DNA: TGTGCCAGTAGTGCAATGGACAGGGGGAGCCATCAGCCCCAGCATTTT. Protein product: CASSAMDRGSHQPQHF.

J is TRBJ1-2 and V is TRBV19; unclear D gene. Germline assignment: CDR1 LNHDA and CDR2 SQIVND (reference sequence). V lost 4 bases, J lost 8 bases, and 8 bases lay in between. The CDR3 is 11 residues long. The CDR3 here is CASSRPGGYTF. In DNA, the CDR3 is TGTGCCAGTAGTAGACCAGGCGGCTACACCTTC.

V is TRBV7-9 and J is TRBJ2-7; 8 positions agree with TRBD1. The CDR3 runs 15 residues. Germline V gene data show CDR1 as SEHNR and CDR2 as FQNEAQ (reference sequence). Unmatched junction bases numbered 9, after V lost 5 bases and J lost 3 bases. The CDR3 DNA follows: TGTGCCAGCAGCCCCCGAGGGACAGGTAGCTACGAGCAGTACTTC. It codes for CASSPRGTGSYEQYF.